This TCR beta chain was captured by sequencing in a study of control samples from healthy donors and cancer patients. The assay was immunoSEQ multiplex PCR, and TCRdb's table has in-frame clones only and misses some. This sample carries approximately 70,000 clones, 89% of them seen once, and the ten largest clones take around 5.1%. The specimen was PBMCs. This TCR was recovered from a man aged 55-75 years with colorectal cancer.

The CDR3 loop reads CASSLQGSSTEAFF. In nucleotides, the CDR3 is TGCGCCAGCAGCTTGCAGGGGTCAAGCACTGAAGCTTTCTTT. The V gene is TRBV5-1, the J gene TRBJ1-1; D perhaps matches TRBD1 (6 bases). CDR1 and CDR2 (germline): SGHRS, YFSETQ. Between the trimmed V and J ends, which lost 1 base and 4 bases, there was a span of 11 bases. The CDR3 has 14 amino acids.